Below are 19 T cell receptor beta chains sequenced from a single sample in a study of molecular identifiers for immune sequencing clone quantification. TCRdb processed the PCR reads anew with MiXCR; each CDR3 protein has one entry. The sample contains under 650,000 distinct CDR3 sequences, 15% to 20% of which appear only once. Sequences were obtained from naive CD8+ T cells from blood, with Jurkat cell RNA spiked in. Subset: FACS-sorted CD8+CD4-CCR7+CD45RA+ naive T cells. The receptor set was obtained from a human donor in good health. Some libraries in this study had Jurkat cell RNA spiked in.

This clonotype was counted many times. V gene TRBV4-1 combines with J gene TRBJ2-6; no reliable D call. This CDR3 contains 15 residues. Per germline, CDR1 MGHRA and CDR2 YSYEKL. V lost 4 bases and J lost 1, with 8 bases in between. CDR3 nucleotide sequence: TGCGCCAGCAGCCTGCGCTCTTCTGGGGCCAACGTCCTGACTTTC. This translates into CASSLRSSGANVLTF.

In regard to this clonotype: The junction departs from germline at one end; a sequencing error may be responsible. The chain has TRBV9 and TRBJ2-1; 9 bases fit TRBD1. Germline CDR1 is SGDLS and CDR2 is YYNGEE. CDR3 length: 13 residues. In DNA form, the CDR3 reads TGTGCCAGCAGCGGGACAGGGGCCAATGGGCAGTTCTTC. Translating it yields CASSGTGANGQFF.

The table lists this clonotype with many counts. The V and J genes are TRBV7-9 and TRBJ2-5; tentatively, D is TRBD1 (6 bases). There are 15 residues in the CDR3. Trimming cost V 5 bases and J 2 bases, with 15 bases left between them. Germline lookup yields CDR1 SEHNR and CDR2 FQNEAQ (reference sequence). CDR3 sequence: CASSKPGTYQETQYF. CDR3 sequence (DNA): TGTGCCAGCAGCAAGCCCGGGACATATCAAGAGACCCAGTACTTC.

The J gene is TRBJ2-7, the V gene TRBV20-1; D not certain. This CDR3 has 11 residues. V was cut by 0 bases and J by 6 bases, with 6 bases left in between. Germline assignment: CDR1 DFQATT and CDR2 SNEGSKA (reference sequence). CDR3 sequence: CSAREAVEQYF. The CDR3, as DNA: TGCAGTGCTAGAGAGGCGGTCGAGCAGTACTTC.

Comment on this clonotype: Without the conserved terminal phenylalanine or tryptophan, this CDR3 likely stems from a read error. The rearrangement uses TRBV14 and TRBJ1-1; D not certain. This CDR3 has 12 amino acids. The germline CDR1 and CDR2 sequences are SGHDN and FVKESK. The V gene lost 3 bases and the J gene lost 4 bases, with 6 bases spanning the gap. This CDR3 reads CASSQGVTEAFL. As DNA, the CDR3 is TGTGCCAGCAGCCAGGGAGTCACTGAAGCTTTCCTT.

The chain has TRBV5-5 and TRBJ2-5; D unresolved. Germline CDR1 SGHKS, CDR2 YYEKEE (reference sequence). Trimming pared 0 bases from V and 5 bases from J, leaving 14 bases between. The CDR3 runs to 15 residues. The CDR3 is CASSLDGNLRETQYF. The DNA of the CDR3 is TGTGCCAGCAGCTTGGACGGAAACCTCAGGGAGACCCAGTACTTC.

The rearrangement joins TRBV4-1 to TRBJ1-1; tentatively, D is TRBD1 (6 bases). The CDR3 covers 15 residues. V gave up 0 bases and J gave up 6 bases, with 14 bases separating them. Per germline, CDR1 MGHRA and CDR2 YSYEKL. CDR3 coding DNA: TGCGCCAGCAGCCAAGATCACCGGGGGGGCTCTGAAGCTTTCTTT. It specifies CASSQDHRGGSEAFF.

On this clonotype: This clone may be a read error of a much larger clone one base away. The chain combines TRBV7-9 with TRBJ2-1, with 10 bases that match TRBD2. The CDR3 length is 17 residues. The V and J ends lost 4 bases and 3 bases, in that order; junction bases with no gene match: 9. Germline V lookup: CDR1 SEHNR, CDR2 FQNEAQ (reference sequence). CDR3 in DNA: TGTGCCAGCAGCTGGGCCCCAGCTAGCGGGAGCTACAATGAGCAGTTCTTC. This sequence encodes CASSWAPASGSYNEQFF.

This clonotype appeared a few times. The chain has TRBV9 and TRBJ2-5; 10 bases match TRBD2. V trimming: 2 bases; J trimming: 5 bases; junction bases outside the gene matches: 9. Germline V lookup: CDR1 SGDLS, CDR2 YYNGEE. This CDR3 is built from 16 residues. The CDR3 DNA reads as TGTGCCAGCAGCGTCGAGGGCCTAGCGGGGGAGGAGACCCAGTACTTC. Translated, it gives CASSVEGLAGEETQYF.

As to this clonotype: A much larger clone is a single base away; this may be a read error. This rearrangement joins TRBV6-2 or TRBV6-3 to TRBJ1-1, with D possibly being TRBD1 (5 bases). Germline V CDR1 and CDR2: MNHEY, SVGEGT. The CDR3 is made up of 13 amino acids. CDR3 protein: CASRPGRNTGAFF. CDR3 DNA: TGTGCCAGCAGACCAGGGAGGAACACTGGAGCTTTCTTT.

The sample holds many counts of this clonotype. The V call is TRBV20-1, the J call TRBJ2-5, with TRBD1 matching over 7 bases. V shed 3 bases, J shed 5 bases, and the junction held 6 bases outside the gene matches. The CDR3 extends over 13 amino acids. Germline assignment: CDR1 DFQATT and CDR2 SNEGSKA (reference sequence). The CDR3 DNA is TGCAGTGCTAGTCGGACAGGATCCGAGACCCAGTACTTC. This translates into CSASRTGSETQYF.

This clonotype appeared many times. The chain is built from TRBV10-2 and TRBJ2-3, with 8 nucleotides matching TRBD1. The germline V gene encodes CDR1 WSHSY and CDR2 SAAADI. The V gene end was trimmed by 5 bases and the J gene end by 3 bases; junction bases not matched to a gene: 10. The CDR3 runs 16 residues. CDR3 sequence reads: CASSPDPGQVTDTQYF. The CDR3, as DNA: TGCGCCAGCAGTCCCGATCCGGGACAGGTGACAGATACGCAGTATTTT.

On this clonotype: A clone one base away is much larger, so this may be a read error. V is TRBV28 and J is TRBJ1-5; possible D gene TRBD1, 5 bases. Trimming removed 7 bases from V and 0 bases from J, with 13 bases in between. Looked up from germline, CDR1 is MDHEN and CDR2 is SYDVKM. The CDR3 totals 15 residues. The CDR3 loop is CASTGSRDSNQPQHF. CDR3 nucleotide sequence: TGTGCCAGCACCGGGAGCAGGGATAGCAATCAGCCCCAGCATTTT.

The V call is TRBV7-2, the J call TRBJ2-5, with 9 bases that match TRBD2. The germline CDR1 and CDR2 sequences are SGHTA and FQGNSA. The CDR3 contains 15 residues. With V trimmed by 3 bases and J by 5 bases, 7 bases remained unmatched. The DNA for the CDR3 is TGTGCCAGCAGCTTTGCGGGGGGGTCTCGGGAGACCCAGTACTTC. Protein sequence: CASSFAGGSRETQYF.

This clonotype was seen a handful of times. A much larger clone lies one base from this, so it may be a read error. This chain links TRBV4-3 with TRBJ2-5, with D possibly TRBD1 on 6 matching bases. Germline V gene lookup returns CDR1 LGHNA and CDR2 YSLEER. The CDR3 contains 15 residues. V lost 0 bases to trimming and J lost 3 bases, with 11 bases between them. The CDR3 bases are TGCGCCAGCAGCCAAGATATAGCAGGGGAAGAGACCCAGTACTTC. As protein: CASSQDIAGEETQYF.

This clonotype was recorded many times. The CDR3 nucleotides are TGTGCCATAGGGGGCCAGGGGACAAATTTAGATCCAACTAATGAAAAACTGTTTTTT. Amino acid sequence: CAIGGQGTNLDPTNEKLFF. The rearrangement joins TRBV28 to TRBJ1-4, with 7 bases matching TRBD1. CDR1 and CDR2 from the germline V gene are MDHEN and SYDVKM. J was trimmed by 0 bases and V by 10 bases; bases with no gene match: 20. This CDR3 is 19 amino acids long.

This clonotype was detected many times. This chain links TRBV20-1 with TRBJ1-5, with 7 positions matching TRBD1. The V segment lost 1 base and the J segment 0 bases; nucleotides outside the gene matches: 0. Germline loops: CDR1 DFQATT, CDR2 SNEGSKA (reference sequence). This CDR3 is 14 amino acids long. The CDR3 DNA is TGCAGTGCTAGAGGGGACAGTAGCAATCAGCCCCAGCATTTT. Translated, it gives CSARGDSSNQPQHF.

The table lists this clonotype with many counts. This chain connects TRBV5-4 to TRBJ2-5; possibly TRBD1 or TRBD2 for D (6 bases each). Germline V gene sequence: CDR1 SGHNT, CDR2 YYREEE (reference sequence). V lost 0 bases to trimming and J lost 1 base, with 10 bases between them. This CDR3 spans 15 amino acids. As DNA, the CDR3 is TGTGCCAGCAGCTTGGTTGGAGGGGGCCAAGAGACCCAGTACTTC. It codes for CASSLVGGGQETQYF.

The V gene is TRBV19, the J gene TRBJ1-5; D possibly corresponds to TRBD1 (5 bases). The germline V gene encodes CDR1 LNHDA and CDR2 SQIVND (reference sequence). CDR3 length: 16 amino acids. The V end lost 3 bases, the J end lost 5 bases, and 17 bases lay between the germline ends. The CDR3, as DNA: TGTGCCAGTAGTATCTCCGGAGGAAGAGGGGATCAGCCCCAGCATTTT. Amino acids: CASSISGGRGDQPQHF.